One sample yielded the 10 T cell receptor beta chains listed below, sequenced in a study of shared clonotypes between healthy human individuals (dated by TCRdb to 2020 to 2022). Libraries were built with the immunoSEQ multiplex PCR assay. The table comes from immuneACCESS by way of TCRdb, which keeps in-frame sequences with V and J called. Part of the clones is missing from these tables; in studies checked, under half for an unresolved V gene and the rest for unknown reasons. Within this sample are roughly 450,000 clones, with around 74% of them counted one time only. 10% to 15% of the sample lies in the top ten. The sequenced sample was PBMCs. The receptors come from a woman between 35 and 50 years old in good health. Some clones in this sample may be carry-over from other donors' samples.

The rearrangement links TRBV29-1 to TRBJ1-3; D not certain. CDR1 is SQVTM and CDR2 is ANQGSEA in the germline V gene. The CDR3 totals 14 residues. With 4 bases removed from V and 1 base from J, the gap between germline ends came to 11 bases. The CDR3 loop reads CSVGDSLSGNTIYF. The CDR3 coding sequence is TGCAGCGTTGGGGATTCGTTATCTGGAAACACCATATATTTT.

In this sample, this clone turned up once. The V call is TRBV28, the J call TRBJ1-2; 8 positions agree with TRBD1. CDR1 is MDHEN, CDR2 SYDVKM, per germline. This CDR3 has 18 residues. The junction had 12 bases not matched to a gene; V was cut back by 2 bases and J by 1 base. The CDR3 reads CASSLGGTGALLNYGYTF. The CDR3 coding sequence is TGTGCCAGCAGTTTAGGGGGGACAGGAGCCCTTCTTAACTATGGCTACACCTTC.

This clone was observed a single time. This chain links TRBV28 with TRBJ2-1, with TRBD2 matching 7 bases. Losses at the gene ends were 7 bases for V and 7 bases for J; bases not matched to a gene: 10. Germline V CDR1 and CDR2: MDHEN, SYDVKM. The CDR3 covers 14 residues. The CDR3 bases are TGTGCCAGCACCGTAAGACTAGCCGCTAATGAGCAGTTCTTC. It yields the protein CASTVRLAANEQFF.

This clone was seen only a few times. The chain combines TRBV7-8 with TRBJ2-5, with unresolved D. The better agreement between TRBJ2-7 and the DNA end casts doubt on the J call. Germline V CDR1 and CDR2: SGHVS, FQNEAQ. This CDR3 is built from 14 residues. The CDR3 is CASSLAPISHEQYF. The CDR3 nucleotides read TGTGCCAGCAGCTTAGCGCCTATTTCCCACGAGCAGTACTTC.

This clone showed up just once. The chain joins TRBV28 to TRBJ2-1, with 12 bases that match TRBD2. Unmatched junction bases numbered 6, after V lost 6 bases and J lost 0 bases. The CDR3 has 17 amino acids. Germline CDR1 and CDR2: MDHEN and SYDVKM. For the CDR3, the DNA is TGTGCCAGCAGCCCGGGACTAGCGGGCGACTCCTACAATGAGCAGTTCTTC. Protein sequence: CASSPGLAGDSYNEQFF.

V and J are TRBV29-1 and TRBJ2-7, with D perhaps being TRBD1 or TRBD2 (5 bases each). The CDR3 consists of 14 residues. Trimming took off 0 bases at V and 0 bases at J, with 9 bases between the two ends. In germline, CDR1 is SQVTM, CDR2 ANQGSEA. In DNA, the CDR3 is TGCAGCGTTGAAGATTCAGGGAGCTCCTACGAGCAGTACTTC. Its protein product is CSVEDSGSSYEQYF.

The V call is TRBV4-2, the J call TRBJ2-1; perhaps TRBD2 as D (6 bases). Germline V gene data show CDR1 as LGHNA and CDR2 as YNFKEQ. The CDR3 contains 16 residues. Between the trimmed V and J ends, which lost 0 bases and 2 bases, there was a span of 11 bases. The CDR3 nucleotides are TGTGCCAGCAGCCAAGATCTGGGCGGGACCTACAATGAGCAGTTCTTC. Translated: CASSQDLGGTYNEQFF.

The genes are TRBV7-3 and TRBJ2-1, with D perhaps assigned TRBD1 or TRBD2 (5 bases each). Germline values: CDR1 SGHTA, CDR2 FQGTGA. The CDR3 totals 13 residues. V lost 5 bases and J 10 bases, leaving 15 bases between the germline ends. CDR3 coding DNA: TGTGCCAGCAGCCGGGACCCCCAGGGAGAGCAGTTCTTC. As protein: CASSRDPQGEQFF.

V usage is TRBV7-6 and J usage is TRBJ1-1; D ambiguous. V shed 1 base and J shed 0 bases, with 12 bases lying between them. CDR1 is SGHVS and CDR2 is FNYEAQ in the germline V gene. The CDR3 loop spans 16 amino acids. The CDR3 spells CASSLGQLSVNTEAFF. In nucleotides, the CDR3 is TGTGCCAGCAGCTTAGGCCAATTATCGGTGAACACTGAAGCTTTCTTT.

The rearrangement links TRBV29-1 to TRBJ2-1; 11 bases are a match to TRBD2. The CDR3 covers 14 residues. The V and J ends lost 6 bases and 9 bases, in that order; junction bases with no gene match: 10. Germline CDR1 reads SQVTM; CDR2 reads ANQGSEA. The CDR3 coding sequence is TGCAGCGTCGCTCGCGGACTAGCGGGTTCTGAGCAGTTCTTC. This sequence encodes CSVARGLAGSEQFF.